This T cell receptor beta chain was captured by sequencing in a study of blood T cells in healthy people across ages. The V end lost 3 bases, the J end lost 1 base, and 13 bases lay between the germline ends. Germline V gene sequence: CDR1 DFQATT, CDR2 SNEGSKA (reference sequence). The CDR3 length is 14 residues. A J-beta primer mix and a sample-barcoded 5' primer were used in a second PCR of about 7 to 12 cycles. Samples each returned at least 3 million CDR3-containing paired-end reads. Each CDR3 protein is one row after TCRdb ran MiXCR on the 5' RACE reads. The sample lists 1.5 million to 2 million distinct CDR3 sequences, roughly 52% occurring once. This clonotype was picked up a small number of times. Investigators took roughly 10 milliliters of peripheral blood from every donor. Each sample yielded at least 5 micrograms of PBMC total RNA.

Sequences were obtained from blood. This TCR derives from a woman aged 40-49 years in good health. The chain recombines TRBV20-1 with TRBJ2-7; possibly TRBD2 for D (6 bases). CDR3 bases: TGCAGTGCTAGTAAGGTAGCGGTATCCTACGAGCAGTACTTC. It is translated as CSASKVAVSYEQYF.